This T cell receptor (beta chain) was profiled in a study of early T cells in non-severe SARS-CoV-2 infection. This clonotype was counted many times. Individual cDNA molecules were tagged with unique molecular identifiers. One entry per CDR3 protein results from TCRdb running MiXCR on the 5' RACE reads. The sample lists approximately 56,000 distinct CDR3 sequences; roughly 16% were seen once. V dropped 10 bases and J dropped 2 bases, with 16 bases sitting between them. Germline CDR1 reads MDHEN; CDR2 reads SYDVKM. This CDR3 is built from 14 residues. This clonotype was sampled from an adult who was a healthcare worker with PCR-confirmed SARS-CoV-2 infection or an uninfected control (not recorded which). V and J are TRBV28 and TRBJ2-3; TRBD1 is a possible D gene (7 bases). The specimen was whole blood, collected at baseline. Here the CDR3 reads CATSRGTATDTQYF. CDR3 in DNA: TGTGCCACCTCCCGCGGGACAGCCACAGATACGCAGTATTTT.